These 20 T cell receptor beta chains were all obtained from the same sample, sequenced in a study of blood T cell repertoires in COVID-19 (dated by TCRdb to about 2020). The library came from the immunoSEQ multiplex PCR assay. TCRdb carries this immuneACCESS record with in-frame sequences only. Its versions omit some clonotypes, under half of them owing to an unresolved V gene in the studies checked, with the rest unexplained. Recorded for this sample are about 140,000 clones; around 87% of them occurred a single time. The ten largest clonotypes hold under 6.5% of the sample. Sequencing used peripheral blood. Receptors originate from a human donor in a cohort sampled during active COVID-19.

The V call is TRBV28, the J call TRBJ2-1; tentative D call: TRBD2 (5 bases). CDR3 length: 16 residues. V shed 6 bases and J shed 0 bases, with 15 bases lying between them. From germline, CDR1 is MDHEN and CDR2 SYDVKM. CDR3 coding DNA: TGTGCCAGCAGCTCCCCGGGGAAGAGCTCCTACAATGAGCAGTTCTTC. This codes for CASSSPGKSSYNEQFF.

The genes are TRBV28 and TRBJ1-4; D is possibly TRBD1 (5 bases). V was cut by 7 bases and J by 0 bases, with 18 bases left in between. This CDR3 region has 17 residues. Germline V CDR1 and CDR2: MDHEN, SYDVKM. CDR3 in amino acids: CASTPLRWDSTNEKLFF. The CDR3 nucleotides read TGTGCCAGCACCCCGCTTAGATGGGACTCAACTAATGAAAAACTGTTTTTT.

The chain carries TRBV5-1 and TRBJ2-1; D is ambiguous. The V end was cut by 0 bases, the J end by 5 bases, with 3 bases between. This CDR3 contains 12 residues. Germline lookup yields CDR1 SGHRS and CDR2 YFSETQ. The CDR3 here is CASSLADNEQFF. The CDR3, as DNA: TGCGCCAGCAGCTTGGCCGACAATGAGCAGTTCTTC.

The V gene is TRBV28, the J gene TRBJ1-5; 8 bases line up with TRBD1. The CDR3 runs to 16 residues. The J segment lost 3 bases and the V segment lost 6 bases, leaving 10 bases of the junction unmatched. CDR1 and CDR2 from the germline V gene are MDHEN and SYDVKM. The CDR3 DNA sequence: TGTGCCAGCAGCTCCTATGGACAGGGCAACAATCAGCCCCAGCATTTT. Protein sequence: CASSSYGQGNNQPQHF.

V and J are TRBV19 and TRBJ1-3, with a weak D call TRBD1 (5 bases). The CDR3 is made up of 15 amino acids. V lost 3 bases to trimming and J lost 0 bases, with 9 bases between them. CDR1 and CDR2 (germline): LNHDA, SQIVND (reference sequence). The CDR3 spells CASSIRGGSGNTIYF. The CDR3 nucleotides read TGTGCCAGTAGTATTCGCGGGGGCTCTGGAAACACCATATATTTT.

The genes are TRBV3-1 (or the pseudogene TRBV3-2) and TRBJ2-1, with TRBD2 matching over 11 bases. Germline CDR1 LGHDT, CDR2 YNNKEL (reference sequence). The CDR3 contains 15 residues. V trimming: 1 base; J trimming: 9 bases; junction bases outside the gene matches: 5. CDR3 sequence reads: CASSQASTSGVEQFF. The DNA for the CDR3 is TGTGCCAGCAGCCAAGCCTCGACTAGCGGGGTTGAGCAGTTCTTC.

The CDR3 DNA reads TGTGCCAGCAGTGAACAGGGAACTTTGACTGAAGCTTTCTTT. It translates to CASSEQGTLTEAFF. The chain recombines TRBV6-1 with TRBJ1-1, with TRBD1 as a possible D gene (5 bases). CDR3 length: 14 amino acids. The germline CDR1 and CDR2 sequences are MNHNS and SASEGT. With 2 bases removed from V and 5 bases from J, the gap between germline ends came to 12 bases.

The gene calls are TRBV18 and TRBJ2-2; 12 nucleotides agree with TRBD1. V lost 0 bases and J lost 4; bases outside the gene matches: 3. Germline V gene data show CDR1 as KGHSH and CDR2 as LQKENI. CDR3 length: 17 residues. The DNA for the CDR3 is TGTGCCAGCTCACCACCGGGACAGGGGGCCCGCACCGGGGAGCTGTTTTTT. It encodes CASSPPGQGARTGELFF.

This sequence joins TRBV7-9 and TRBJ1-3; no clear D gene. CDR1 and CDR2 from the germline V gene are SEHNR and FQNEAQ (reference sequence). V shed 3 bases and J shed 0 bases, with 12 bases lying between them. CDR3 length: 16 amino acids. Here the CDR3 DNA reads TGTGCCAGCAGCTTCCGGACTGAAAGCTCTGGAAACACCATATATTTT. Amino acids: CASSFRTESSGNTIYF.

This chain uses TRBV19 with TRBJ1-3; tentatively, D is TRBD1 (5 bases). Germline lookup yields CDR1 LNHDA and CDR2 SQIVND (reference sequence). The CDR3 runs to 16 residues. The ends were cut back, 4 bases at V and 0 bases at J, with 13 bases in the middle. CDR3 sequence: CASSTRDSYSGNTIYF. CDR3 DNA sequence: TGTGCCAGTAGTACCAGGGACTCTTACTCTGGAAACACCATATATTTT.

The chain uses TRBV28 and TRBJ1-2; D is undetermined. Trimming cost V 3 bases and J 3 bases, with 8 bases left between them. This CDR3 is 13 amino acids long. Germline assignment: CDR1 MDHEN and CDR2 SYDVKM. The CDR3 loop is CASSLLQDYGYTF. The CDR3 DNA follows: TGTGCCAGCAGTTTGCTCCAGGACTATGGCTACACCTTC.

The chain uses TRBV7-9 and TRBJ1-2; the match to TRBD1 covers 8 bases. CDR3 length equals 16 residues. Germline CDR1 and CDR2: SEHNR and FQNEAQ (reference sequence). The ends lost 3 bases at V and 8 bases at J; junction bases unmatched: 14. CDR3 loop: CASSFDLTGAHKGYTF. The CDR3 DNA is TGTGCCAGCAGCTTCGACTTGACAGGGGCACATAAGGGCTACACCTTC.

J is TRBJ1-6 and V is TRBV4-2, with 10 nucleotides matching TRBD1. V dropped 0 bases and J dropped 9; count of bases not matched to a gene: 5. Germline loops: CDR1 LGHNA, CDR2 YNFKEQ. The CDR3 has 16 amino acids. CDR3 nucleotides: TGTGCCAGCAGCCAAGAGACAGGGGGCTTTGTTTCACCCCTCCACTTT. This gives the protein CASSQETGGFVSPLHF.

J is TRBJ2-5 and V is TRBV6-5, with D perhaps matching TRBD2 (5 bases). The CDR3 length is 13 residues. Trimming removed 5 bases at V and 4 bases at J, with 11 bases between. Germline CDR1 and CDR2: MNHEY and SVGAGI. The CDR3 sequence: CASSINEGETQYF. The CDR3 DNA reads TGTGCCAGCAGTATTAATGAGGGAGAGACCCAGTACTTC.

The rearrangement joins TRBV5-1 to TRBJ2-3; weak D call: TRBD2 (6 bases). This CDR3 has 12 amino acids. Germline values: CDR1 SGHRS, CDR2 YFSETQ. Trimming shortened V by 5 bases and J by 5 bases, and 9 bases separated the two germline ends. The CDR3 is CASREGGDTQYF. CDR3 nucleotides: TGCGCCAGCAGGGAGGGTGGAGATACGCAGTATTTT.

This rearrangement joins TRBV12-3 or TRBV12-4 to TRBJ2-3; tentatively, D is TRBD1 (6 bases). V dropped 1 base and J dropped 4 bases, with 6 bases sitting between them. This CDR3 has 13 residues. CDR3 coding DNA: TGTGCCAGCAGTTTAGACAGGGCAGATACGCAGTATTTT. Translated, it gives CASSLDRADTQYF.

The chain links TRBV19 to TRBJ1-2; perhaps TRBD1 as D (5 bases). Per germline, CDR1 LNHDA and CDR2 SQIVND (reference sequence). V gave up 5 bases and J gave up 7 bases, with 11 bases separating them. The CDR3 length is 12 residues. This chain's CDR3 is CASSARDSGYTF. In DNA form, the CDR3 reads TGTGCCAGTAGTGCCAGGGATTCTGGCTACACCTTC.

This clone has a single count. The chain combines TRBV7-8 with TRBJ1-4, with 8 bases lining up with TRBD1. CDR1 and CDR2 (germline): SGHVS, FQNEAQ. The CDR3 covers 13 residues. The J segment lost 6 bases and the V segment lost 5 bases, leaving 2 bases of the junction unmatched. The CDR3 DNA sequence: TGTGCCAGCAGCCCGACAGGGGATGAAAAACTGTTTTTT. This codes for CASSPTGDEKLFF.

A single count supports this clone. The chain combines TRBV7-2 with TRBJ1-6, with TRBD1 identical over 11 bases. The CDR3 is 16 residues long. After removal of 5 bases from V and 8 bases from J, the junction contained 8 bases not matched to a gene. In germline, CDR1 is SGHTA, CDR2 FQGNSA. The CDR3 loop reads CASSPGGQGVDSPLHF. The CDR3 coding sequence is TGTGCCAGCAGCCCCGGGGGACAGGGGGTCGATTCACCCCTCCACTTT.

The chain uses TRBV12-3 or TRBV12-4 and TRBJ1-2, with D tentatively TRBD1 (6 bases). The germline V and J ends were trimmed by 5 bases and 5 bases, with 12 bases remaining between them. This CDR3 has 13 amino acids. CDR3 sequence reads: CASSAGTRYGYTF. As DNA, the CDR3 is TGTGCCAGCAGTGCCGGGACAAGGTATGGCTACACCTTC.